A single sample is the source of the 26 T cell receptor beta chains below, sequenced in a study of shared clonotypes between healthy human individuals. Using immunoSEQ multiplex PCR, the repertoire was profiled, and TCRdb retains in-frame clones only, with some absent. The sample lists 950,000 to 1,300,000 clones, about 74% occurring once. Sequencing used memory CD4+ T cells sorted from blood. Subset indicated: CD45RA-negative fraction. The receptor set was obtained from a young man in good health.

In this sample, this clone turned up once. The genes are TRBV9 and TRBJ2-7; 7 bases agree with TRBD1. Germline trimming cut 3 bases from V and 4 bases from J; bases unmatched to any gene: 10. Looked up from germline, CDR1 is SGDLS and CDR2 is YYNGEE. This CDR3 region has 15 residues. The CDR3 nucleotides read TGTGCCAGCAGCGCCCAACCGACAGGGAAATACGAGCAGTACTTC. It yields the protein CASSAQPTGKYEQYF.

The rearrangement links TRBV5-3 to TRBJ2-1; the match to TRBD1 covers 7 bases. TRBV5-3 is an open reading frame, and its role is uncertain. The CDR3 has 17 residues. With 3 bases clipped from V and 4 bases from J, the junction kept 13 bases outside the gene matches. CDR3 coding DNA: TGTGCCAGAAGCTGCCCGTACCAGAGGGGGCTATACAATGAGCAGTTCTTC. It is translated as CARSCPYQRGLYNEQFF.

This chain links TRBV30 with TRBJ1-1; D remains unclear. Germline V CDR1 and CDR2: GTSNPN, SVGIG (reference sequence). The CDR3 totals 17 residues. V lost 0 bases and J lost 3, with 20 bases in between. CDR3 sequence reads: CAWSVRRSQFGDTEAFF. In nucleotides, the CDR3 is TGTGCCTGGAGTGTACGGAGGAGTCAGTTCGGGGACACTGAAGCTTTCTTT.

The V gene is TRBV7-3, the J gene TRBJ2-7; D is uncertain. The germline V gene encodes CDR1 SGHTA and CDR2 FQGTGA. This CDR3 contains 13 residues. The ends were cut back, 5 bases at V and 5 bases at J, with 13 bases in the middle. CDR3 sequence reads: CASSVPPRDEQYF. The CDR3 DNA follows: TGTGCCAGCAGCGTCCCGCCTCGGGACGAGCAGTACTTC. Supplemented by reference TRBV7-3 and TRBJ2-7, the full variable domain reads GAGVSQTPSNKVTEKGKYVELRCDPISGHTALYWYRQSLGQGPEFLIYFQGTGAADDSGLPNDRFFAVRPEGSVSTLKIQRTERGDSAVYLCASSVPPRDEQYFGPGTRLTVT.

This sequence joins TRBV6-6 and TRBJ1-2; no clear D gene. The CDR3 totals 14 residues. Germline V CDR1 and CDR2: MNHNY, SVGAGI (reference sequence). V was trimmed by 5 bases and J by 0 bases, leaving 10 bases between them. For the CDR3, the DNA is TGTGCCAGCAGTCAGGTCACAGCTAACTATGGCTACACCTTC. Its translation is CASSQVTANYGYTF.

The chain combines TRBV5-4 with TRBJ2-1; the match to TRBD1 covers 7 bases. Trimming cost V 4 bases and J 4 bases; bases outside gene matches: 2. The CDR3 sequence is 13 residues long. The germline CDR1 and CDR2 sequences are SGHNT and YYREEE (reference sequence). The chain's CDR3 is CASSTTGYNEQFF. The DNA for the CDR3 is TGTGCCAGCAGCACGACAGGGTACAATGAGCAGTTCTTC.

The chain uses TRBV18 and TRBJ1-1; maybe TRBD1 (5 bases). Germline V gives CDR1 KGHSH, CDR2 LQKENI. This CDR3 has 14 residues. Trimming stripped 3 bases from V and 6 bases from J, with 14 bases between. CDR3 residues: CASSPNWDAPEAFF. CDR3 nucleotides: TGTGCCAGCTCACCGAACTGGGACGCCCCTGAAGCTTTCTTT. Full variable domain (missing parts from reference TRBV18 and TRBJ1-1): NAGVMQNPRHLVRRRGQEARLRCSPMKGHSHVYWYRQLPEEGLKFMVYLQKENIIDESGMPKERFSAEFPKEGPSILRIQQVVRGDSAAYFCASSPNWDAPEAFFGQGTRLTVV.

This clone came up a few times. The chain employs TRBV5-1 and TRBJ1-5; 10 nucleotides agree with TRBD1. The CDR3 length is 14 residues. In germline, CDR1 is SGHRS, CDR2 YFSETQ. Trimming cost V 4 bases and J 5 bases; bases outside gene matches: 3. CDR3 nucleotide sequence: TGCGCCAGCAGCCCAGGGACAGGGGATCAGCCCCAGCATTTT. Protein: CASSPGTGDQPQHF.

The CDR3, as DNA: TGTGCCTGGAACCGGGGGGGGAGGCAGGGAGATACGCAGTATTTT. Translated, it gives CAWNRGGRQGDTQYF. V is TRBV30 and J is TRBJ2-3, with TRBD2 identical over 8 bases. With 4 bases clipped from V and 5 bases from J, the junction kept 11 bases outside the gene matches. The CDR3 loop spans 15 amino acids. Germline V gives CDR1 GTSNPN, CDR2 SVGIG (reference sequence).

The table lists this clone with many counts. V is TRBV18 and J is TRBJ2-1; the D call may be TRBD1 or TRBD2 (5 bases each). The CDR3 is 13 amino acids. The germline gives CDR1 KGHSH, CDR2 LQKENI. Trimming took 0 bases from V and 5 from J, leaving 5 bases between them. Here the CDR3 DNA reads TGTGCCAGCTCACCACCGGGGGACAATGAGCAGTTCTTC. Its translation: CASSPPGDNEQFF.

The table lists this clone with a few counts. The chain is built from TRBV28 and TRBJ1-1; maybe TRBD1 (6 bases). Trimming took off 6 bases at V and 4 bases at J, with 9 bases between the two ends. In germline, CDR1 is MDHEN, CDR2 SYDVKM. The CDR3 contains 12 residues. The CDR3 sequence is CASRGGRTEAFF. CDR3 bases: TGTGCCAGCAGAGGGGGACGCACTGAAGCTTTCTTT.

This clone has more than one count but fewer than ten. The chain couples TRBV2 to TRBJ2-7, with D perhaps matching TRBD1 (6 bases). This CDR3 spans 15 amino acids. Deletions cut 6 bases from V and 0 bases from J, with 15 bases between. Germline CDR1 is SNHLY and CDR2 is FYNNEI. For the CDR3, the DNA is TGTGCCAGCAGGATTGACAGGCCCCGCTCCTACGAGCAGTACTTC. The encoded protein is CASRIDRPRSYEQYF.

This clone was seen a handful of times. This CDR3 is CASSRGGAGNTIYF. The CDR3, as DNA: TGTGCCAGTTCCCGAGGGGGCGCTGGAAACACCATATATTTT. The chain combines TRBV19 with TRBJ1-3; 7 bases match TRBD1. The CDR3 is made up of 14 amino acids. Germline V lookup: CDR1 LNHDA, CDR2 SQIVND (reference sequence). V lost 8 bases to trimming and J lost 2 bases; unmatched junction nucleotides: 6.

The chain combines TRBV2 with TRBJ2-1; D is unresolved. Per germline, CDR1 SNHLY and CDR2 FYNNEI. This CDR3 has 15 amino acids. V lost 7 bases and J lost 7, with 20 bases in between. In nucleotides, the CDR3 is TGTGCCAGCAATCCTTCCCCAACACTTACTAATGAGCAGTTCTTC. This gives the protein CASNPSPTLTNEQFF. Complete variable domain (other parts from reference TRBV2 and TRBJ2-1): EPEVTQTPSHQVTQMGQEVILRCVPISNHLYFYWYRQILGQKVEFLVSFYNNEISEKSEIFDDQFSVERPDGSNFTLKIRSTKLEDSAMYFCASNPSPTLTNEQFFGPGTRLTVL.

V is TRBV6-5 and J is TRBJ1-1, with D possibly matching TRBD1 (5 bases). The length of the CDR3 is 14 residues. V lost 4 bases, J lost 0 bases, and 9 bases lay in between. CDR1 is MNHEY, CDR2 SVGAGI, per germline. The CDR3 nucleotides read TGTGCCAGCAGTTGGCAGGGAATGAACACTGAAGCTTTCTTT. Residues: CASSWQGMNTEAFF.

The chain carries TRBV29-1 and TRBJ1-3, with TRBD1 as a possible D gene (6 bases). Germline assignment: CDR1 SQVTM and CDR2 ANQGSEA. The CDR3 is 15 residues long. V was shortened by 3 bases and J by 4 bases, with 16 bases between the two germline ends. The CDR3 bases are TGCAGCGTTGAGGACCAGGGGTCTAAAGGAAACACCATATATTTT. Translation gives CSVEDQGSKGNTIYF.

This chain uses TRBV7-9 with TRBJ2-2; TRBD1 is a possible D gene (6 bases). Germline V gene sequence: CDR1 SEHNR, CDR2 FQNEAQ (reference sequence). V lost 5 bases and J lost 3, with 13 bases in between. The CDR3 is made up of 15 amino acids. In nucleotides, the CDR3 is TGTGCCAGCAGCCTCAGGGACACAGACACCGGGGAGCTGTTTTTT. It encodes CASSLRDTDTGELFF.

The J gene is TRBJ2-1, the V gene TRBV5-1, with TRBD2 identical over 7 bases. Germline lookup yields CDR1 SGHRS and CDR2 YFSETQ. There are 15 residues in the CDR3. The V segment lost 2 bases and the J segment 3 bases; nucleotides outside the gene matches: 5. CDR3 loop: CASSFQRGIYNEQFF. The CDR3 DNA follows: TGCGCCAGCAGCTTCCAGCGGGGAATCTACAATGAGCAGTTCTTC.

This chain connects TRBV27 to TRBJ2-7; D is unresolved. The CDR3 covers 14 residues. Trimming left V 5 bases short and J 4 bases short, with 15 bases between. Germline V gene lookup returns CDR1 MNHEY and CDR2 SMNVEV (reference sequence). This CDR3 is CASSPAGSSYEQYF. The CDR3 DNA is TGTGCCAGCAGTCCGGCCGGGTCTTCTTACGAGCAGTACTTC.

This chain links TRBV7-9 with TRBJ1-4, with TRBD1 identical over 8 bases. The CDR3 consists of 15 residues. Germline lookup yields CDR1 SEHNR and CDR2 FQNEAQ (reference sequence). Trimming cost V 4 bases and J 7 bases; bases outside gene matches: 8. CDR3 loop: CASSSGGGQGEKLFF. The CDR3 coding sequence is TGTGCCAGCAGCTCGGGGGGAGGACAGGGTGAAAAACTGTTTTTT.

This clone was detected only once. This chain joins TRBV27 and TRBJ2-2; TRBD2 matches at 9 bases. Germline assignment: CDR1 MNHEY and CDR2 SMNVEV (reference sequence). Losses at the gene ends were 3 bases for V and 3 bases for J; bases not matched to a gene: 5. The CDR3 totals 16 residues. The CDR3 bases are TGTGCCAGCAGTTTCAAAGCGGGAGGAGACACCGGGGAGCTGTTTTTT. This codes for CASSFKAGGDTGELFF.

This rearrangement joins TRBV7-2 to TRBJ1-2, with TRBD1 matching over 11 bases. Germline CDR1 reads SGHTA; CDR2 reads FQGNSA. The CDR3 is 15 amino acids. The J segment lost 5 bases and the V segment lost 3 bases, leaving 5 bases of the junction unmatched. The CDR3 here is CASSLGQGERYGYTF. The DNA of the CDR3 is TGTGCCAGCAGCTTGGGACAGGGGGAAAGGTATGGCTACACCTTC.

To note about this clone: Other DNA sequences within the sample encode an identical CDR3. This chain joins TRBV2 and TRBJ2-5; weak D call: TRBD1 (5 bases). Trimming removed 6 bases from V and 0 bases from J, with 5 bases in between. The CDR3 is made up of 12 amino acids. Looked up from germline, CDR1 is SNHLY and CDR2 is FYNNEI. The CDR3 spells CASRDNQETQYF. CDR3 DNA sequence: TGTGCCAGCAGGGACAACCAAGAGACCCAGTACTTC.

CDR3 sequence reads: CASSPNIGRASGQETQYF. The DNA of the CDR3 is TGTGCCAGCTCACCCAACATAGGGAGGGCCTCAGGTCAAGAGACCCAGTACTTC. The chain carries TRBV18 and TRBJ2-5, with TRBD2 identical over 7 bases. The V and J ends lost 3 bases and 2 bases, in that order; junction bases with no gene match: 15. The CDR3 covers 18 residues. Germline V gene data show CDR1 as KGHSH and CDR2 as LQKENI.

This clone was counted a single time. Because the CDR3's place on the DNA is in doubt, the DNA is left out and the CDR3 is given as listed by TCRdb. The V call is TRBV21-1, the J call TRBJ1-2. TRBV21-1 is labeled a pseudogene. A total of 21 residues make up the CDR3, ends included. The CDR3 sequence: CASSKWGLGIFLETKSAGYTF.

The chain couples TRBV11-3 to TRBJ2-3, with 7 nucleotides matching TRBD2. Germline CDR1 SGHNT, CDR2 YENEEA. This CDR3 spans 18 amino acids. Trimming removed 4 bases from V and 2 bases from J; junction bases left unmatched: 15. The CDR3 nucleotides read TGTGCCAGCAGCTCCCATTCCCTTTGGGGGAGGGTCACAGATACGCAGTATTTT. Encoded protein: CASSSHSLWGRVTDTQYF.